The following is a T cell receptor (beta chain) sequence with its context. It lacks a known antigen. One base away there is no much larger clone; base qualities are not given. The donors were some 39 Caucasian individuals from Russia, aged roughly 6 to 100 years, who were systemically healthy. Each donor gave around 9.9 milliliters of peripheral blood, collected into EDTA-treated Vacutainer tubes. PBMCs were isolated by Ficoll-Paque density-gradient centrifugation, with at least 6.5 million obtained per sample. Total RNA, at least 6 micrograms per sample, was extracted from PBMCs with Trizol reagent. The percentages of naive CD45RAhigh/CD27high T cells were determined by flow cytometry on a PBMC aliquot from every donor. The sample is drawn from a study of blood T cells in healthy people across ages (dated by TCRdb to the mid-2010s). The study in broad terms: In model experiments, template switching captured roughly one uniquely barcoded TCR beta cDNA molecule for every two T cells. To track age-related changes in TCR beta repertoire diversity, the study relied on deep sequencing normalized with unique cDNA molecular identifiers. The donors were split into four age groups: young (average about 15 years), middle-aged (more than 35), aged (about 56) and long-lived (roughly 77). For two donors (one aged 18 to 29 and one aged 80 or older), the study analyzed two additional independent replicas of 1 million unique cDNA reads from the same blood draw. To avoid experimental bias, donors of different ages were spread randomly across the sequencing lanes.

The paper's findings and limits, for the study overall: Observed TCR beta diversity per million T cells fell roughly linearly with age, and a significant reduction was already apparent by age roughly 40. Estimates of total diversity based on one million sequenced T cells were regarded as lower bounds and as underestimates. Observed TCR beta diversity correlated strongly with the percentage of naive T cells measured by flow cytometry. Donor CMV infection status was unknown, potentially confounding age-related changes in expanded clonotypes. Compared with the aged group, the long-lived group had more naive CD4+ T cells, fewer expanded clones and increased TCR diversity, a pattern suggesting age selection. Because profiling used bulk unsorted PBMCs, naive and antigen-experienced compartments could not be compared conclusively.

Here V drops 6 bases and J drops 0 bases, and the junction holds 9 bases not matched to any gene. The CDR3 covers 16 residues, taking in both the cysteine and the phenylalanine. Only the CDR3 region is kept as DNA, spanning 48 bases read in frame from base 1. Receptors were amplified or captured by 5' RACE. TCRdb names Illumina HiSeq 2500 as the instrument used. A second roughly 6 to 12 cycle PCR used a sample-barcoded 5' primer and a J-beta primer mix. Each TCR beta cDNA molecule received a unique molecular identifier from a template-switch 5' adaptor carrying 12 random nucleotides. Each sample yielded at least 2.5 million CDR3-containing paired-end reads. All of the RNA was converted into first-strand cDNA using the Mint cDNA synthesis kit, with a TRBC-specific oligonucleotide serving as the primer. Following uracil-DNA glycosylase treatment, all cDNA underwent a first 18-cycle PCR with the universal primers M1SS and BC2_uni_R. For the original study's pipeline: Each sample was normalized by randomly selecting 1 million high-quality reads, each carrying a distinct molecular identifier. Reads sharing molecular identifiers were discarded rather than binned into consensus sequences. MiTCR, run with a Q25 quality threshold and the strictest error-elimination algorithm, handled CDR3 identification, clonotype clustering and error correction. A nonparametric unseen species model with Euler transformation was used to estimate a lower bound on total TCR beta diversity. TCRdb trimmed public reads at Q25 via fastp, called clones via MiXCR and kept in-frame beta chains. Each entry merges the rows of one CDR3 protein and shows their most common DNA and genes. Clone size and V and J calls follow TCRdb, not the original study. A total of about 1.5 million distinct CDR3 sequences appear in this sample, around 40% of them only once. Together, the top ten hold about 3.8% of the sample.

The source is a woman aged 18 to 35 in good health. Sample: blood. This chain joins TRBV12-3 or TRBV12-4 to TRBJ2-3, and 7 junction bases match TRBD1. The CDR3 sequence is CASSQWTGSSTDTQYF. The DNA reads TGTGCCAGCAGCCAATGGACAGGTAGTAGCACAGATACGCAGTATTTT.